These 32 T cell receptor beta chains were all obtained from the same sample, sequenced in a study of cytomegalovirus exposure and HLA in healthy donors. Produced via immunoSEQ multiplex PCR; TCRdb's table is partial and in-frame only. The repertoire holds under 250,000 clones, 80% to 90% seen once, with 2% to 2.5% in the top ten. The sequencing input was PBMCs. These receptors were collected from a young woman in good health and CMV-seropositive.

The sample holds one count of this clone. The rearrangement links TRBV6-5 to TRBJ2-5; TRBD2 aligns across 10 bases. Germline CDR1 and CDR2: MNHEY and SVGAGI. This CDR3 has 16 residues. V shed 0 bases and J 4 bases; nucleotides not matched to a gene: 5. In DNA form, the CDR3 reads TGTGCCAGCAGTTACTCGGGCAGCGGGAGGGCAGAGACCCAGTACTTC. This gives the protein CASSYSGSGRAETQYF.

The sample holds one count of this clone. V gene TRBV27 combines with J gene TRBJ1-2, with unresolved D. The germline CDR1 and CDR2 sequences are MNHEY and SMNVEV (reference sequence). The CDR3 is 14 amino acids. V was cut by 3 bases and J by 2 bases, with 10 bases left in between. For the CDR3, the DNA is TGTGCCAGCAGTTTTCATGACGGGAACTATGGCTACACCTTC. This codes for CASSFHDGNYGYTF.

This clone has only one observation. The V gene is TRBV15, the J gene TRBJ2-2, with D maybe TRBD2 (5 bases). Germline CDR1 LNHNV, CDR2 YYDKDF (reference sequence). This CDR3 comprises 15 residues. V was clipped by 3 bases and J by 6 bases, with 14 bases between them. CDR3 sequence reads: CATSSGLGPPGELFF. The CDR3 DNA follows: TGTGCCACCAGCAGCGGACTGGGTCCCCCCGGGGAGCTGTTTTTT.

The chain employs TRBV6-1 and TRBJ1-1; possible D gene TRBD1, 5 bases. Between the trimmed V and J ends, which lost 5 bases and 11 bases, there was a span of 18 bases. From germline, CDR1 is MNHNS and CDR2 SASEGT. This CDR3 contains 13 residues. The CDR3 protein is CASSPRQSHWAFF. The CDR3 DNA follows: TGTGCCAGCAGTCCAAGACAGAGCCACTGGGCTTTCTTT.

The chain is built from TRBV10-2 and TRBJ2-1, with 10 bases aligning to TRBD2. This CDR3 is built from 15 residues. V trimming: 3 bases; J trimming: 10 bases; junction bases outside the gene matches: 9. CDR1 is WSHSY and CDR2 is SAAADI in the germline V gene. The CDR3 DNA follows: TGCGCCAGCAGTGAAAGGCTAGCGGGAGTGCGGGAGCAGTTCTTC. Translation: CASSERLAGVREQFF.

The chain links TRBV28 to TRBJ1-1; D call uncertain. Germline V gene data show CDR1 as MDHEN and CDR2 as SYDVKM. The V gene lost 5 bases and the J gene lost 5 bases, with 3 bases spanning the gap. The CDR3 is made up of 10 amino acids. The CDR3 nucleotides read TGTGCCAGCAGTGAGACTGAAGCTTTCTTT. Amino acid sequence: CASSETEAFF. The full variable domain, its missing parts supplied by reference TRBV28 and TRBJ1-1, is DVKVTQSSRYLVKRTGEKVFLECVQDMDHENMFWYRQDPGLGLRLIYFSYDVKMKEKGDIPEGYSVSREKKERFSLILESASTNQTSMYLCASSETEAFFGQGTRLTVV.

This clone was found many times. V gene TRBV5-4 combines with J gene TRBJ2-2; D is unresolved. The CDR3 is 13 residues long. The germline CDR1 and CDR2 sequences are SGHNT and YYREEE (reference sequence). The V end lost 0 bases, the J end lost 8 bases, and 8 bases lay between the germline ends. CDR3 nucleotide sequence: TGTGCCAGCAGCTTGGTATACGCGGGGGAGCTGTTTTTT. Amino acid sequence: CASSLVYAGELFF.

This sequence joins TRBV6-1 and TRBJ1-3; D might be TRBD1 (6 bases). Germline CDR1 and CDR2: MNHNS and SASEGT. The length of the CDR3 is 17 residues. V lost 1 base and J 2 bases, leaving 15 bases between the germline ends. The chain's CDR3 is CASSEVLRGTAGNTIYF. The CDR3 nucleotides are TGTGCCAGCAGTGAAGTCCTCAGGGGTACAGCTGGAAACACCATATATTTT.

The chain has TRBV28 and TRBJ1-5, with D tentatively TRBD1 (5 bases). This CDR3 has 13 residues. CDR1 is MDHEN, CDR2 SYDVKM, per germline. V was cut by 3 bases and J by 5 bases, with 8 bases left in between. The CDR3 loop is CASSFPQDQPQHF. As DNA, the CDR3 is TGTGCCAGCAGTTTCCCACAGGATCAGCCCCAGCATTTT.

The J gene is TRBJ2-7, the V gene TRBV28, with D maybe TRBD2 (6 bases). CDR3 size: 14 residues. Trimming pared 7 bases from V and 5 bases from J, leaving 18 bases between. Germline loops: CDR1 MDHEN, CDR2 SYDVKM. The CDR3 is CASKLPGGVDEQYF. DNA for the CDR3: TGTGCCAGCAAGCTACCCGGAGGGGTGGACGAGCAGTACTTC.

This clone was found once. The gene calls are TRBV19 and TRBJ1-3; TRBD1 matches at 9 bases. CDR3 length: 15 residues. Germline CDR1 reads LNHDA; CDR2 reads SQIVND (reference sequence). The J segment lost 5 bases and the V segment lost 4 bases, leaving 6 bases of the junction unmatched. The CDR3 bases are TGTGCCAGTAGTACGTACAGGGGGCCAAGAAACACCATATATTTT. This codes for CASSTYRGPRNTIYF.

This clone was detected once. V is TRBV7-3 and J is TRBJ2-7; D is perhaps TRBD2 (5 bases). Trimming cost V 0 bases and J 2 bases, with 11 bases left between them. This CDR3 has 15 residues. CDR1 is SGHTA, CDR2 FQGTGA, per germline. The DNA for the CDR3 is TGTGCCAGCAGCTTAACCGGGGATGGCGCCTACGAGCAGTACTTC. Its protein is CASSLTGDGAYEQYF.

The genes are TRBV6-5 and TRBJ1-1, with a possible D match to TRBD1 (5 bases). Trimming removed 7 bases from V and 5 bases from J, with 14 bases in between. The CDR3 totals 13 residues. The germline CDR1 and CDR2 sequences are MNHEY and SVGAGI. CDR3 bases: TGTGCCAGCACTCTTTCGGGGGGGACTGAAGCTTTCTTT. Protein: CASTLSGGTEAFF.

This sequence joins TRBV5-4 and TRBJ1-1; TRBD1 aligns across 10 bases. The CDR3 runs 16 residues. V shed 7 bases and J 2 bases; nucleotides not matched to a gene: 11. Germline V gene data show CDR1 as SGHNT and CDR2 as YYREEE (reference sequence). CDR3 sequence (DNA): TGTGCCAGCGCTCCGGGACAGGGGATCCTAAACACTGAAGCTTTCTTT. Residues: CASAPGQGILNTEAFF. The variable domain in full, with the rest retrieved from reference TRBV5-4 and TRBJ1-1, is ETGVTQSPTHLIKTRGQQVTLRCSSQSGHNTVSWYQQALGQGPQFIFQYYREEENGRGNFPPRFSGLQFPNYSSELNVNALELDDSALYLCASAPGQGILNTEAFFGQGTRLTVV.

A single count supports this clone. The chain uses TRBV6-1 and TRBJ1-2; D remains ambiguous. In germline, CDR1 is MNHNS, CDR2 SASEGT. CDR3 size: 15 residues. V lost 1 base to trimming and J lost 4 bases, with 13 bases between them. This chain's CDR3 is CASSEGSGSSYGYTF. The CDR3 DNA sequence: TGTGCCAGCAGTGAAGGGTCCGGGTCCTCCTATGGCTACACCTTC.

This chain connects TRBV30 to TRBJ1-1; the D is unclear. Per germline, CDR1 GTSNPN and CDR2 SVGIG (reference sequence). This CDR3 has 14 amino acids. V was trimmed by 0 bases and J by 1 base, leaving 9 bases between them. The CDR3 region has the DNA TGTGCCTGGAGTGTGAGCGAAACGAACACTGAAGCTTTCTTT. Translated, it gives CAWSVSETNTEAFF.

The chain links TRBV11-2 to TRBJ1-2, with a possible D match to TRBD1 (6 bases). V lost 5 bases and J 4 bases, leaving 20 bases between the germline ends. Per germline, CDR1 SGHAT and CDR2 FQNNGV. This CDR3 has 16 amino acids. CDR3 protein: CASSSITGKFGYGYTF. The CDR3 bases are TGTGCCAGCAGCAGCATCACAGGGAAGTTTGGCTATGGCTACACCTTC.

The chain has TRBV15 and TRBJ2-3, with D perhaps matching TRBD1 (6 bases). Germline V gives CDR1 LNHNV, CDR2 YYDKDF (reference sequence). V gave up 1 base and J gave up 0 bases, with 11 bases separating them. The CDR3 spans 16 residues. The CDR3 loop is CATSRGEGHSTDTQYF. The CDR3 coding sequence is TGTGCCACCAGCAGAGGAGAGGGACATAGCACAGATACGCAGTATTTT.

The V gene is TRBV6-1, the J gene TRBJ2-7; D gene uncertain. The germline V gene encodes CDR1 MNHNS and CDR2 SASEGT. V gave up 2 bases and J gave up 0 bases, with 8 bases separating them. The CDR3 consists of 14 residues. CDR3 nucleotide sequence: TGTGCCAGCAGTGAATCTGGCCCCTCCTACGAGCAGTACTTC. Its translation: CASSESGPSYEQYF.

The rearrangement uses TRBV28 and TRBJ1-1; D perhaps matches TRBD1 (5 bases). Trimming left V 2 bases short and J 5 bases short, with 12 bases between. The V gene's germline CDR1 is MDHEN and CDR2 SYDVKM. The CDR3 loop spans 14 amino acids. In DNA, the CDR3 is TGTGCCAGCAGTTTACATCTAGGGGCGACTGAAGCTTTCTTT. It specifies CASSLHLGATEAFF.

CDR3 nucleotides: TGTGCCAGCAATCCCTCCTCGGGAATGAACACTGAAGCTTTCTTT. Residues: CASNPSSGMNTEAFF. V gene TRBV27 combines with J gene TRBJ1-1, with D hard to call. Deletions cut 7 bases from V and 0 bases from J, with 15 bases between. The CDR3 spans 15 residues. CDR1 and CDR2 from the germline V gene are MNHEY and SMNVEV (reference sequence).

The chain couples TRBV18 to TRBJ1-5; D may be TRBD1 (6 bases). Germline CDR1 is KGHSH and CDR2 is LQKENI. The CDR3 consists of 15 residues. V lost 0 bases and J 9 bases, leaving 15 bases between the germline ends. Here the CDR3 DNA reads TGTGCCAGCTCACCACCCGGTCAGGGGCACCGGCCCCAGCATTTT. Translation gives CASSPPGQGHRPQHF.

This clone turned up a few times. V usage is TRBV29-1 and J usage is TRBJ2-7; TRBD2 is a possible D gene (5 bases). The germline gives CDR1 SQVTM, CDR2 ANQGSEA. V lost 6 bases and J 3 bases, leaving 9 bases between the germline ends. The CDR3 consists of 11 residues. Here the CDR3 DNA reads TGCAGCGTCCCCGGGAACTACGAGCAGTACTTC. Translation gives CSVPGNYEQYF.

In DNA, the CDR3 is TGTGCCAGCAGAACCTCGGGACAGATCTCCTACGAGCAGTACTTC. It translates to CASRTSGQISYEQYF. The gene calls are TRBV5-8 and TRBJ2-7, with 7 bases fitting TRBD1. This CDR3 has 15 amino acids. V trimming: 5 bases; J trimming: 0 bases; junction bases outside the gene matches: 8. Germline V gene sequence: CDR1 SGHTS, CDR2 YDEGEE.

The chain uses TRBV2 and TRBJ2-7; D perhaps matches TRBD1 (5 bases). Per the germline V gene, CDR1 is SNHLY and CDR2 is FYNNEI. The CDR3 contains 14 residues. V was pared by 8 bases and J by 3 bases, with 17 bases between. This chain's CDR3 is CASAELLRGYEQYF. CDR3 DNA: TGTGCCAGCGCGGAGTTGTTAAGGGGCTACGAGCAGTACTTC. Based on the CDR3 plus reference TRBV2 and TRBJ2-7, the full variable domain is EPEVTQTPSHQVTQMGQEVILRCVPISNHLYFYWYRQILGQKVEFLVSFYNNEISEKSEIFDDQFSVERPDGSNFTLKIRSTKLEDSAMYFCASAELLRGYEQYFGPGTRLTVT.

The CDR3 spells CASSVETRGNEQFF. CDR3 nucleotide sequence: TGTGCCAGCAGCGTAGAGACTAGAGGCAATGAGCAGTTCTTC. J is TRBJ2-1 and V is TRBV9; a possible D gene is TRBD2 (6 bases). The CDR3 consists of 14 residues. The V and J ends lost 0 bases and 6 bases respectively, with 10 bases between them. Per the germline V gene, CDR1 is SGDLS and CDR2 is YYNGEE. The whole variable domain, remainder taken from reference TRBV9 and TRBJ2-1, is DSGVTQTPKHLITATGQRVTLRCSPRSGDLSVYWYQQSLDQGLQFLIQYYNGEERAKGNILERFSAQQFPDLHSELNLSSLELGDSALYFCASSVETRGNEQFFGPGTRLTVL.

The chain couples TRBV18 to TRBJ2-1; TRBD2 aligns across 14 bases. The CDR3 extends over 18 amino acids. J lost 8 bases, V lost 2 bases, and 11 bases had no gene match. Per germline, CDR1 KGHSH and CDR2 LQKENI. DNA of the CDR3: TGTGCCAGCTCACCATTATTGGAGACTAGCGGGAGGGCTGATGAGCAGTTCTTC. It translates to CASSPLLETSGRADEQFF.

CDR3 protein: CSVFAGSTDTQYF. Here the CDR3 DNA reads TGCAGCGTTTTCGCCGGGAGCACAGATACGCAGTATTTT. The rearrangement joins TRBV29-1 to TRBJ2-3; D ambiguous. Trimming removed 5 bases from V and 0 bases from J, with 9 bases in between. This CDR3 is 13 amino acids long. Germline-derived CDR1 and CDR2 are SQVTM and ANQGSEA.

The rearrangement joins TRBV7-9 to TRBJ2-1; 7 nucleotides line up with TRBD2. Per germline, CDR1 SEHNR and CDR2 FQNEAQ (reference sequence). Trimming took 11 bases from V and 4 from J; bases not matched to a gene: 5. This CDR3 comprises 12 residues. The DNA of the CDR3 is TGTGCCCCCGGGGGGTTTTACAATGAGCAGTTCTTC. Translation: CAPGGFYNEQFF.

The chain employs TRBV5-4 and TRBJ1-1; no firm D call. Germline assignment: CDR1 SGHNT and CDR2 YYREEE (reference sequence). V was pared by 2 bases and J by 2 bases, with 7 bases between. The CDR3 consists of 13 residues. The CDR3 coding sequence is TGTGCCAGCAGCTTATATTTCAACACTGAAGCTTTCTTT. Its translation: CASSLYFNTEAFF. The full variable domain, its missing parts supplied by reference TRBV5-4 and TRBJ1-1, is ETGVTQSPTHLIKTRGQQVTLRCSSQSGHNTVSWYQQALGQGPQFIFQYYREEENGRGNFPPRFSGLQFPNYSSELNVNALELDDSALYLCASSLYFNTEAFFGQGTRLTVV.

This rearrangement joins TRBV27 to TRBJ2-6, with D possibly TRBD2 on 6 matching bases. The V and J ends lost 5 bases and 0 bases respectively, with 14 bases between them. The V gene's germline CDR1 is MNHEY and CDR2 SMNVEV (reference sequence). The CDR3 is 17 residues long. The chain's CDR3 is CASSLRSGGSGANVLTF. The CDR3 nucleotides are TGTGCCAGCAGTCTAAGGTCCGGGGGCTCTGGGGCCAACGTCCTGACTTTC.

The rearrangement uses TRBV6-1 and TRBJ2-3; D is undetermined. The germline V gene encodes CDR1 MNHNS and CDR2 SASEGT. Between the trimmed V and J ends, which lost 2 bases and 5 bases, there was a span of 5 bases. The CDR3 contains 12 residues. DNA for the CDR3: TGTGCCAGCAGTGAATCGCGAGATACGCAGTATTTT. This codes for CASSESRDTQYF.